This T cell receptor (beta chain) was captured by sequencing in a study of blood T cell repertoires in COVID-19 (dated by TCRdb to the early 2020s). Background for the entire study: Samples covering the acute and convalescent phases of COVID-19 were provided by collaborators in the United States, Italy and Spain. The prospective study material was composed of cDNA or gDNA derived from T cells, B-cell-depleted T cells, or PBMCs. Where available, HLA class I and class II types were obtained from metadata supplied by the sample provider rather than from assay-based typing. The sample metadata nearly always contained a de-identified subject ID, COVID-19 status, age in years and sex. The samples were drawn from two sources: the first 160 participants of the ongoing ImmuneRACE study, and 950 to 1,500 subjects contributed by 6 global collaborators. A freely available public database, intended as a resource for researchers studying the immune response to SARS-CoV-2, is where the repertoires were released. Deeply sampled blood TCRbeta repertoires from subjects exposed to, actively infected with, or recovered from COVID-19 were included in the dataset. Study-wide findings and limitations: The quantity of clinical and demographic metadata differed by source and by participant and was supplied without curation.

Enrolling through a virtual design, the prospective study's participants ranged in age from roughly 18 to 95 years and lived across roughly 23 United States geographic areas. In the prospective study, participants were assigned to cohorts based on the clinical history participants reported in a screening survey and a study questionnaire. A participant counted as exposed if, within 2 weeks of entering the study, that participant had been in contact with someone who had a PCR-confirmed or clinician-diagnosed COVID-19 case. In the prospective study, whole blood, serum and a nasopharyngeal or oropharyngeal swab were collected from each participant by mobile phlebotomists. Prospective study participants could optionally give additional blood draws and questionnaires over a 2-month period. Prospective study blood samples were shipped either frozen or at room temperature before DNA extraction. TCRbeta CDR3 regions were amplified from genomic DNA by means of the immunoSEQ Assay, a bias-controlled multiplex PCR. Per the original workflow: The number of nucleated cells in each sample was estimated by amplification of reference gene primers within the assay. To quantify the absolute abundance of each unique TCRbeta CDR3 rearrangement, sequence reads were collapsed and filtered. For each sample, productive Simpson clonality was calculated as the square root of Simpson's diversity index across productive rearrangements. In its TCRdb copy, this immuneACCESS table keeps in-frame sequences only and misses some clones. Where compared with another copy, unresolved V genes explain less than half of these, and the others have no known cause. V, J and clone size were drawn from that table, and D and trimming were deduced from the DNA. The sample includes a few hundred thousand clones, with roughly 88% observed a single time. The leading ten clones occupy 1.4% to 1.5% of the sample.

The CDR3, from cysteine to phenylalanine, totals 14 residues. Solely the CDR3 DNA is kept, with 42 bases framed from the first base. CDR1 and CDR2 are read off the germline V gene as SGHRS and YFSETQ. V has 0 bases trimmed and J has 7 bases trimmed; junction bases matching no gene number 6. Notes on this clone: The specificity of this receptor is unknown. Within one base of it there is no much larger clone, and no base qualities were kept.

Sequenced: PBMCs or T cells enriched from blood (not recorded which). This chain is built from TRBV5-1 and TRBJ1-1, with TRBD1 identical over 7 junction bases. The clonotype comes from a woman aged 18-35 years who had been exposed to COVID-19. The DNA sequence follows: TGCGCCAGCAGCTTGGTAGCAGGGGGAGGTGAAGCTTTCTTT. This sequence encodes CASSLVAGGGEAFF.